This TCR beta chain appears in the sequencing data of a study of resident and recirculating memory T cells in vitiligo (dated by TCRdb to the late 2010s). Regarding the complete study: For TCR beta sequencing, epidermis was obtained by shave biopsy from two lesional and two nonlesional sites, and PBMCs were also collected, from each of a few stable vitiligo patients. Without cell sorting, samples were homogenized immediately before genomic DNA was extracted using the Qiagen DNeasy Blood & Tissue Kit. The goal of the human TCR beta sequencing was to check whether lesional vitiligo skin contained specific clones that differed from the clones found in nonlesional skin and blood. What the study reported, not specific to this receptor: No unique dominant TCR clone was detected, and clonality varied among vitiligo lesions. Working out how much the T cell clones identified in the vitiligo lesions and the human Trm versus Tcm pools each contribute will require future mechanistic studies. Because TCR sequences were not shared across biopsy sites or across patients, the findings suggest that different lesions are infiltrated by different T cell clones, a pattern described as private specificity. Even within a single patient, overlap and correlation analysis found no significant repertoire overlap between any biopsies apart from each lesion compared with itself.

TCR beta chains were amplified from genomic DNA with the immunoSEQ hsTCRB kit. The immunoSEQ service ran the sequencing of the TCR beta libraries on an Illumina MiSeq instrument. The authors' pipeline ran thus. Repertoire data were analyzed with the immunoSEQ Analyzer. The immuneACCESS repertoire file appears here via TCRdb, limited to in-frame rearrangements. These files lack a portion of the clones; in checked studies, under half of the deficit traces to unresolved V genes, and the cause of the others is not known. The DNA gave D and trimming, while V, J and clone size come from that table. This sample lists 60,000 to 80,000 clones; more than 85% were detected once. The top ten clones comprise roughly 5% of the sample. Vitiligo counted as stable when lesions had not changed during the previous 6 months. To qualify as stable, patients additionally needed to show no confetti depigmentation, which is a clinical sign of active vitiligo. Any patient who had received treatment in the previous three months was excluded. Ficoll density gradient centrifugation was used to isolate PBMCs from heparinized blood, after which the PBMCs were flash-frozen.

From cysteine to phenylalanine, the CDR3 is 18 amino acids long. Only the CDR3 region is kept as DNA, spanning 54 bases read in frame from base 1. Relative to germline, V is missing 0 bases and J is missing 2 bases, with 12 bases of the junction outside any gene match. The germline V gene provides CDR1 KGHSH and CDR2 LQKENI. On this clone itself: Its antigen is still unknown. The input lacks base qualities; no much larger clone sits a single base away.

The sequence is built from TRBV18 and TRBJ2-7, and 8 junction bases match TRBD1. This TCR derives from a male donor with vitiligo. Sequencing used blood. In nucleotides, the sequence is TGTGCCAGCTCACCACCGTCCATTGGACAGGGATCAACCTACGAGCAGTACTTC. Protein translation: CASSPPSIGQGSTYEQYF.